Below are 31 T cell receptor beta chains sequenced from a single sample in a study of OX40 agonist ivuxolimab in advanced cancers. Sequenced by immunoSEQ multiplex PCR; TCRdb stores in-frame clones only, minus some. In the table there are about 79,000 clones, roughly 94% of which are singletons. The sequenced sample was CD4+ or CD8+ T cells sorted from blood, obtained in a trial of the OX40 agonist ivuxolimab. The source is an adult with an advanced solid tumor such as melanoma, head and neck, liver or kidney cancer.

The chain recombines TRBV7-9 with TRBJ2-2, with no clear D. There are 15 residues in the CDR3. In germline, CDR1 is SEHNR, CDR2 FQNEAQ (reference sequence). Trimming stripped 1 base from V and 0 bases from J, with 6 bases between. The CDR3 coding sequence is TGTGCCAGCAGCTTAGGAAGGTCGAACACCGGGGAGCTGTTTTTT. This encodes CASSLGRSNTGELFF.

This clone was counted only a few times. The rearrangement links TRBV7-9 to TRBJ2-7; D is perhaps TRBD1 (6 bases). CDR1 and CDR2 from the germline V gene are SEHNR and FQNEAQ (reference sequence). The CDR3 is 13 residues long. The V gene lost 11 bases and the J gene lost 5 bases, with 19 bases spanning the gap. This CDR3 is CACLSGQGNEQYF. The CDR3 coding sequence is TGTGCCTGCCTTTCTGGCCAGGGGAACGAGCAGTACTTC.

The CDR3 region is CASSYAGMNTGELFF. As DNA, the CDR3 is TGTGCCAGCAGTTACGCGGGGATGAACACCGGGGAGCTGTTTTTT. This chain uses TRBV6-5 with TRBJ2-2, with a tentative D call TRBD2 (6 bases). Trimming pared 2 bases from V and 1 base from J, leaving 8 bases between. This CDR3 is 15 amino acids long. Germline V CDR1 and CDR2: MNHEY, SVGAGI.

The table lists this clone with a count of one. The rearrangement links TRBV19 to TRBJ2-1; 11 positions agree with TRBD1. This CDR3 is built from 17 residues. The V gene end was trimmed by 5 bases and the J gene end by 6 bases; junction bases not matched to a gene: 12. Germline lookup yields CDR1 LNHDA and CDR2 SQIVND (reference sequence). CDR3 in DNA: TGTGCCAGTAGTCTCTCCAATCCCGGGACAGGGGGCAATGAGCAGTTCTTC. Its protein product is CASSLSNPGTGGNEQFF.

This rearrangement joins TRBV7-2 to TRBJ2-7, with 10 positions matching TRBD1. Losses at the gene ends were 6 bases for V and 4 bases for J; bases not matched to a gene: 9. The CDR3 has 15 amino acids. CDR1 SGHTA and CDR2 FQGNSA come from the germline V gene. CDR3 sequence: CASSITGQGFYEQYF. CDR3 nucleotide sequence: TGTGCCAGCAGTATTACGGGACAGGGGTTTTACGAGCAGTACTTC.

The V and J genes are TRBV7-3 and TRBJ2-5, with TRBD1 matching 7 bases. The J call could be wrong; TRBJ2-7 is a better fit for the DNA end. The CDR3 is 15 amino acids. Germline lookup yields CDR1 SGHTA and CDR2 FQGTGA. The DNA of the CDR3 is TGTGCCAGCAGCCCCGGCGTAGGGGGCTTCTACGAGCAGTACTTC. It is translated as CASSPGVGGFYEQYF.

In regard to this clone: Additional DNA sequences in this sample encode the identical CDR3. The chain is built from TRBV7-9 and TRBJ2-3; unclear D gene. The CDR3 has 14 residues. CDR1 and CDR2 from the germline V gene are SEHNR and FQNEAQ (reference sequence). V was shortened by 5 bases and J by 0 bases, with 9 bases between the two germline ends. CDR3 nucleotide sequence: TGTGCCAGCAGCCTTCTCGTTAGCACAGATACGCAGTATTTT. This translates into CASSLLVSTDTQYF.

The chain couples TRBV29-1 to TRBJ2-5, with D unclear. Trimming removed 7 bases from V and 4 bases from J, with 7 bases in between. From germline, CDR1 is SQVTM and CDR2 ANQGSEA. The CDR3 spans 10 residues. The CDR3 DNA is TGCAGCGGACTGGGAGAGACCCAGTACTTC. It translates to CSGLGETQYF.

This chain uses TRBV9 with TRBJ2-7; 8 bases line up with TRBD1. The CDR3 has 13 residues. Germline CDR1 and CDR2: SGDLS and YYNGEE. V lost 3 bases and J lost 5; bases outside the gene matches: 4. The CDR3 nucleotides are TGTGCCAGCAGCGGGACAGGGTTTAACGAGCAGTACTTC. Amino acid sequence: CASSGTGFNEQYF.

This clone was seen only once. The rearrangement uses TRBV6-5 and TRBJ2-1; TRBD1 aligns across 11 bases. The V gene end was trimmed by 4 bases and the J gene end by 9 bases; junction bases not matched to a gene: 8. Germline assignment: CDR1 MNHEY and CDR2 SVGAGI. The CDR3 contains 15 residues. The CDR3 DNA sequence: TGTGCCAGCAGTTTCTTGGACAGGGGGCGCGGTGAGCAGTTCTTC. Protein sequence: CASSFLDRGRGEQFF.

V is TRBV14 and J is TRBJ2-5; D remains ambiguous. V was cut by 4 bases and J by 5 bases, with 11 bases left in between. The germline V gene has CDR1 SGHDN and CDR2 FVKESK. The CDR3 is made up of 13 amino acids. CDR3 coding DNA: TGTGCCAGCAGCCTAATTATCTGGGAGACCCAGTACTTC. It specifies CASSLIIWETQYF.

The rearrangement links TRBV27 to TRBJ1-2; no clear D. Trimming stripped 5 bases from V and 6 bases from J, with 10 bases between. The CDR3 loop spans 12 amino acids. The germline CDR1 and CDR2 sequences are MNHEY and SMNVEV (reference sequence). The CDR3 is CASSSLENGYTF. The CDR3 DNA sequence: TGTGCCAGCAGTAGCCTGGAGAATGGCTACACCTTC.

The chain uses TRBV7-6 and TRBJ2-2; 9 nucleotides match TRBD1. This CDR3 region has 18 residues. In germline, CDR1 is SGHVS, CDR2 FNYEAQ. The V and J ends lost 5 bases and 4 bases, in that order; junction bases with no gene match: 14. This CDR3 reads CASSTDRGISIITGELFF. CDR3 DNA sequence: TGTGCCAGCAGCACCGACAGGGGGATTTCGATTATCACCGGGGAGCTGTTTTTT. Full variable domain (missing parts from reference TRBV7-6 and TRBJ2-2): GAGVSQSPRYKVTKRGQDVALRCDPISGHVSLYWYRQALGQGPEFLTYFNYEAQQDKSGLPNDRFSAERPEGSISTLTIQRTEQRDSAMYRCASSTDRGISIITGELFFGEGSRLTVL.

V and J are TRBV2 and TRBJ2-1; D may be TRBD2 (6 bases). CDR3 length: 18 residues. CDR1 and CDR2 (germline): SNHLY, FYNNEI. The V and J ends lost 4 bases and 1 base respectively, with 20 bases between them. The CDR3 DNA reads as TGTGCCAGCAGTGTATTTGCCCCAGGACTATATTCCTACAATGAGCAGTTCTTC. Its protein product is CASSVFAPGLYSYNEQFF.

The chain recombines TRBV7-6 with TRBJ2-3; D could derive from TRBD1 or TRBD2 (6 bases each). This CDR3 region has 18 residues. The germline gives CDR1 SGHVS, CDR2 FNYEAQ. Trimming cost V 1 base and J 4 bases, with 21 bases left between them. The DNA for the CDR3 is TGTGCCAGCAGCTTAGTAGGTCGCCGGCTGGGGGGCCCAGATACGCAGTATTTT. It translates to CASSLVGRRLGGPDTQYF.

The chain employs TRBV18 and TRBJ1-2; weak D call: TRBD1 (6 bases). Germline lookup yields CDR1 KGHSH and CDR2 LQKENI. Trimming stripped 6 bases from V and 0 bases from J, with 17 bases between. The CDR3 totals 16 residues. The CDR3 DNA reads TGTGCCAGCTCTTCCGGGACACAGTTTTCTAACTATGGCTACACCTTC. It encodes CASSSGTQFSNYGYTF.

The J gene is TRBJ2-2, the V gene TRBV7-7; the match to TRBD2 covers 14 bases. The germline V gene encodes CDR1 SSHAT and CDR2 FNYEAQ (reference sequence). Losses at the gene ends were 1 base for V and 4 bases for J; bases not matched to a gene: 11. The CDR3 is 20 residues long. The DNA for the CDR3 is TGTGCCAGCAGCTTAGACCCGACTAGCGGGAGGGAAAGTCTCACCGGGGAGCTGTTTTTT. This codes for CASSLDPTSGRESLTGELFF.

The chain carries TRBV13 and TRBJ1-1; D might be TRBD1 (5 bases). Trimming took 2 bases from V and 8 from J, leaving 15 bases between them. Germline assignment: CDR1 PRHDT and CDR2 FYEKMQ (reference sequence). This CDR3 spans 14 amino acids. For the CDR3, the DNA is TGTGCCAGCAGCTTAAATGCCCAGGGATCAGAAGCTTTCTTT. It yields the protein CASSLNAQGSEAFF.

The chain links TRBV4-1 to TRBJ2-2; TRBD1 aligns across 7 bases. The CDR3 is 15 amino acids. The V gene's germline CDR1 is MGHRA and CDR2 YSYEKL. With V trimmed by 2 bases and J by 5 bases, 5 bases remained unmatched. In nucleotides, the CDR3 is TGCGCCAGCAGCCAAACAGGGGTAGGAACCGGGGAGCTGTTTTTT. Amino acids: CASSQTGVGTGELFF.

The chain joins TRBV19 to TRBJ1-1; 9 bases line up with TRBD1. CDR1 LNHDA and CDR2 SQIVND come from the germline V gene (reference sequence). The ends lost 7 bases at V and 1 base at J; junction bases unmatched: 4. This CDR3 comprises 14 residues. CDR3 sequence: CASTQTGGNTEAFF. CDR3 DNA sequence: TGTGCCAGTACGCAGACAGGGGGGAACACTGAAGCTTTCTTT.

This clone came up once. The chain uses TRBV6-4 and TRBJ2-3, with TRBD1 matching over 10 bases. There are 16 residues in the CDR3. The V gene end was trimmed by 5 bases and the J gene end by 5 bases; junction bases not matched to a gene: 10. Germline V gene lookup returns CDR1 MRHNA and CDR2 SNTAGT. The DNA for the CDR3 is TGTGCCAGCAGTCTCCAACGGACAGGGGGGGGAGATACGCAGTATTTT. Translating it yields CASSLQRTGGGDTQYF.

The chain is built from TRBV9 and TRBJ2-2; no firm D call. Between the trimmed V and J ends, which lost 0 bases and 7 bases, there was a span of 4 bases. CDR3 size: 12 residues. Looked up from germline, CDR1 is SGDLS and CDR2 is YYNGEE. The CDR3 protein is CASSVGNGELFF. In DNA, the CDR3 is TGTGCCAGCAGCGTAGGTAACGGGGAGCTGTTTTTT. The variable domain in full, completed from reference TRBV9 and TRBJ2-2, reads DSGVTQTPKHLITATGQRVTLRCSPRSGDLSVYWYQQSLDQGLQFLIQYYNGEERAKGNILERFSAQQFPDLHSELNLSSLELGDSALYFCASSVGNGELFFGEGSRLTVL.

The chain combines TRBV7-9 with TRBJ2-1, with 11 bases fitting TRBD2. CDR1 SEHNR and CDR2 FQNEAQ come from the germline V gene (reference sequence). The junction had 11 bases not matched to a gene; V was cut back by 3 bases and J by 1 base. The CDR3 totals 19 residues. The CDR3 is CASSLGIAGGPGSYNEQFF. CDR3 bases: TGTGCCAGCAGCTTGGGAATAGCGGGAGGGCCAGGATCCTACAATGAGCAGTTCTTC.

V is TRBV5-1 and J is TRBJ2-5; 10 bases line up with TRBD2. In germline, CDR1 is SGHRS, CDR2 YFSETQ. The CDR3 contains 16 residues. The V gene end was trimmed by 0 bases and the J gene end by 4 bases; junction bases not matched to a gene: 6. The CDR3 DNA sequence: TGCGCCAGCAGCTTGGTGATTAGCGGGGGGTTAGAGACCCAGTACTTC. Amino acid sequence: CASSLVISGGLETQYF.

V and J are TRBV11-1 and TRBJ2-7; TRBD1 might be the D (6 bases). This CDR3 spans 15 amino acids. V lost 5 bases to trimming and J lost 0 bases, with 14 bases between them. Germline V gene sequence: CDR1 SGHAT, CDR2 FQDESV (reference sequence). Written as DNA, the CDR3 is TGTGCCAGCAGCGTTAGCGAAGGGGGCTCCTACGAGCAGTACTTC. The encoded protein is CASSVSEGGSYEQYF.

The chain carries TRBV4-2 and TRBJ2-2; D uncertain. The CDR3 spans 15 residues. V lost 4 bases, J lost 1 base, and 10 bases lay in between. Germline CDR1 reads LGHNA; CDR2 reads YNFKEQ. CDR3 in amino acids: CASSPPNENTGELFF. The CDR3 DNA sequence: TGTGCCAGCAGCCCTCCAAACGAGAACACCGGGGAGCTGTTTTTT.

This chain joins TRBV11-2 and TRBJ1-2; 7 nucleotides align to TRBD1. V trimming: 1 base; J trimming: 7 bases; junction bases outside the gene matches: 3. CDR1 is SGHAT, CDR2 FQNNGV, per germline. The CDR3 runs 13 residues. CDR3 nucleotides: TGTGCCAGCAGCTTAGTAACAGGGGTTGGCTACACCTTC. Its translation: CASSLVTGVGYTF.

The chain couples TRBV27 to TRBJ2-1; D call uncertain. The CDR3 has 14 residues. Per germline, CDR1 MNHEY and CDR2 SMNVEV (reference sequence). Trimming removed 2 bases from V and 2 bases from J, with 7 bases in between. The CDR3 coding sequence is TGTGCCAGCAGTTTAGCACCCCCCTACAATGAGCAGTTCTTC. This sequence encodes CASSLAPPYNEQFF.

V usage is TRBV5-4 and J usage is TRBJ2-7; D is possibly TRBD1 (6 bases). The CDR3 contains 14 residues. CDR1 and CDR2 (germline): SGHNT, YYREEE (reference sequence). V was clipped by 0 bases and J by 3 bases, with 10 bases between them. CDR3: CASSLGQAHYEQYF. CDR3 in DNA: TGTGCCAGCAGCTTGGGACAGGCGCACTACGAGCAGTACTTC.

This chain links TRBV14 with TRBJ2-2; D possibly matches TRBD1 or TRBD2 (5 bases each). Trimming cost V 1 base and J 7 bases, with 16 bases left between them. CDR1 and CDR2 from the germline V gene are SGHDN and FVKESK. CDR3 length equals 16 residues. Here the CDR3 DNA reads TGTGCCAGCAGCCAAGTTCCGGGGCCCTTTGTCGGGGAGCTGTTTTTT. Translated, it gives CASSQVPGPFVGELFF.

The chain recombines TRBV6-5 with TRBJ2-1, with D tentatively TRBD1 (6 bases). This CDR3 is built from 15 residues. CDR1 MNHEY and CDR2 SVGAGI come from the germline V gene. Trimming removed 1 base from V and 4 bases from J, with 11 bases in between. Written as DNA, the CDR3 is TGTGCCAGCAGTTACTTGGGACACCCTTACAATGAGCAGTTCTTC. Its translation: CASSYLGHPYNEQFF.